Listed here are 23 T cell receptor beta chains from one sample, sequenced in a study of OX40 agonist ivuxolimab in advanced cancers. Data came from immunoSEQ multiplex PCR; TCRdb stores just in-frame clones and leaves some out. Here the sample spans around 62,000 clones, 60% to 80% being singletons. This material consisted of CD4+ or CD8+ T cells sorted from blood, taken in a trial of the OX40 agonist ivuxolimab. Receptor source: an adult with an advanced solid tumor such as melanoma, head and neck, liver or kidney cancer.

On this clone: One end of the junction does not line up with germline, which may come from a read error. J is TRBJ2-1 and V is TRBV7-7, with a possible D match to TRBD1 (5 bases). The CDR3 loop spans 13 amino acids. Germline V lookup: CDR1 SSHAT, CDR2 FNYEAQ (reference sequence). The CDR3 DNA reads TGTGCTAGCAGCCAGGGCCCTCGGAATGAGCAGTTCTTC. Translating gives CASSQGPRNEQFF. Using reference TRBV7-7 and TRBJ2-1 for the parts outside the CDR3, the full variable domain is GAGVSQSPRYKVTKRGQDVTLRCDPISSHATLYWYQQALGQGPEFLTYFNYEAQPDKSGLPSDRFSAERPEGSISTLTIQRTEQRDSAMYRCASSQGPRNEQFFGPGTRLTVL.

This clone has a handful of counts. The chain is built from TRBV28 and TRBJ2-1; the D gene is possibly TRBD1 (6 bases). The ends were cut back, 7 bases at V and 0 bases at J, with 22 bases in the middle. The V gene's germline CDR1 is MDHEN and CDR2 SYDVKM. The CDR3 has 18 amino acids. The CDR3 bases are TGTGCCAGCACTCCCTTCAGCAGGGGCGTAGTCTCCTACAATGAGCAGTTCTTC. Translating gives CASTPFSRGVVSYNEQFF.

The genes are TRBV6-1 and TRBJ1-1, with a possible D match to TRBD1 (5 bases). The CDR3 runs to 14 residues. The V gene lost 7 bases and the J gene lost 6 bases, with 18 bases spanning the gap. In germline, CDR1 is MNHNS, CDR2 SASEGT. The CDR3 protein is CASMISGLGPEAFF. CDR3 nucleotide sequence: TGTGCCAGCATGATATCAGGGTTGGGACCTGAAGCTTTCTTT.

The gene calls are TRBV11-2 and TRBJ2-7; 10 nucleotides match TRBD1. V shed 5 bases and J 3 bases; nucleotides not matched to a gene: 7. This CDR3 comprises 15 residues. From germline, CDR1 is SGHAT and CDR2 FQNNGV. CDR3 region: CASSPRDRGNYEQYF. Written as DNA, the CDR3 is TGTGCCAGCAGCCCCCGGGACAGGGGAAACTACGAGCAGTACTTC.

The CDR3 sequence is CASSFQSANTGELFF. CDR3 DNA: TGTGCCAGCAGCTTTCAGTCAGCGAACACCGGGGAGCTGTTTTTT. The genes are TRBV7-9 and TRBJ2-2; no definite D call. Germline CDR1 is SEHNR and CDR2 is FQNEAQ (reference sequence). This CDR3 is built from 15 residues. V was shortened by 3 bases and J by 0 bases, with 8 bases between the two germline ends.

This clone is deemed medium-sized. The V call is TRBV19, the J call TRBJ1-3; D not certain. The CDR3 has 13 residues. CDR1 LNHDA and CDR2 SQIVND come from the germline V gene (reference sequence). V dropped 5 bases and J dropped 2 bases, with 7 bases sitting between them. The CDR3 spells CASSGVAGNTIYF. CDR3 coding DNA: TGTGCCAGTAGTGGCGTTGCTGGAAACACCATATATTTT.

This chain links TRBV6-6 with TRBJ1-1; no reliable D call. Germline CDR1 reads MNHNY; CDR2 reads SVGAGI (reference sequence). Trimming removed 6 bases from V and 1 base from J, with 18 bases in between. The CDR3 length is 16 residues. The CDR3: CASSDVEYSGNTEAFF. Written as DNA, the CDR3 is TGTGCCAGCAGCGACGTAGAATACTCGGGGAACACTGAAGCTTTCTTT.

The genes are TRBV18 and TRBJ2-1, with 11 bases that match TRBD2. J was trimmed by 4 bases and V by 4 bases; bases with no gene match: 6. Germline CDR1 is KGHSH and CDR2 is LQKENI. This CDR3 spans 16 amino acids. CDR3 loop: CASSLPTSGGYNEQFF. CDR3 coding DNA: TGTGCCAGCTCACTCCCTACTAGCGGGGGTTACAATGAGCAGTTCTTC.

In its sample, this clone was seen once. The genes are TRBV18 and TRBJ2-7, with D possibly being TRBD1 (6 bases). Trimming left V 3 bases short and J 7 bases short, with 10 bases between. Germline loops: CDR1 KGHSH, CDR2 LQKENI. The CDR3 runs 12 residues. The CDR3 is CASSPIQGEQYF. The CDR3 bases are TGTGCCAGCTCACCGATACAGGGAGAGCAGTACTTC.

The rearrangement uses TRBV7-9 and TRBJ1-5; the match to TRBD1 covers 9 bases. CDR1 and CDR2 (germline): SEHNR, FQNEAQ (reference sequence). CDR3 length equals 15 residues. V shed 5 bases, J shed 7 bases, and the junction held 9 bases outside the gene matches. As DNA, the CDR3 is TGTGCCAGCAGCAGCACTACAGGGGGCAGGCAGCCCCAGCATTTT. It is translated as CASSSTTGGRQPQHF.

This clone has just one count. J is TRBJ2-3 and V is TRBV7-8; 8 positions agree with TRBD2. V trimming: 7 bases; J trimming: 4 bases; junction bases outside the gene matches: 10. The CDR3 covers 15 residues. CDR1 SGHVS and CDR2 FQNEAQ come from the germline V gene. CDR3 sequence: CASNSPSGRADTQYF. CDR3 nucleotides: TGTGCCAGCAACTCCCCTAGCGGGCGAGCAGATACGCAGTATTTT.

The chain carries TRBV21-1 and TRBJ2-7. TRBV21-1 is a pseudogene locus. The CDR3 spans 14 residues. The CDR3 loop reads CASSKAGFSYEQYF. The CDR3 bases are TGTGCCAGCAGCAAAGCAGGATTCTCCTACGAGCAGTACTTC.

The chain recombines TRBV5-4 with TRBJ1-6; D uncertain. There are 13 residues in the CDR3. The V end was cut by 1 base, the J end by 9 bases, with 8 bases between. Germline V gene data show CDR1 as SGHNT and CDR2 as YYREEE (reference sequence). The CDR3 DNA follows: TGTGCCAGCAGCTTGACAGAATCTTCACCCCTCCACTTT. Translating it yields CASSLTESSPLHF.

CDR3 residues: CASSQEVRGLGGYTF. The DNA for the CDR3 is TGTGCCAGCAGCCAAGAGGTCAGGGGCTTGGGTGGCTACACCTTC. This chain joins TRBV4-2 and TRBJ1-2; a weak D match, TRBD1 (6 bases). From germline, CDR1 is LGHNA and CDR2 YNFKEQ. Deletions cut 0 bases from V and 7 bases from J, with 15 bases between. The CDR3 covers 15 residues.

The J gene is TRBJ1-2, the V gene TRBV4-1, with D unclear. Looked up from germline, CDR1 is MGHRA and CDR2 is YSYEKL. The CDR3 extends over 14 amino acids. The V end lost 6 bases, the J end lost 1 base, and 12 bases lay between the germline ends. This chain's CDR3 is CASSREEYNYGYTF. CDR3 coding DNA: TGCGCCAGCAGTCGAGAGGAATATAACTATGGCTACACCTTC.

V usage is TRBV5-1 and J usage is TRBJ1-3; TRBD1 might be the D (6 bases). This CDR3 is 15 amino acids long. The V gene's germline CDR1 is SGHRS and CDR2 YFSETQ. Trimming pared 0 bases from V and 2 bases from J, leaving 9 bases between. CDR3 in amino acids: CASSLGGGTGNTIYF. CDR3 in DNA: TGCGCCAGCAGCTTGGGAGGGGGAACTGGAAACACCATATATTTT. Filled out from reference TRBV5-1 and TRBJ1-3, the complete variable domain reads KAGVTQTPRYLIKTRGQQVTLSCSPISGHRSVSWYQQTPGQGLQFLFEYFSETQRNKGNFPGRFSGRQFSNSRSEMNVSTLELGDSALYLCASSLGGGTGNTIYFGEGSWLTVV.

This clone was counted between two and nine times. V and J are TRBV5-1 and TRBJ1-4; TRBD1 agrees at 9 bases. Germline lookup yields CDR1 SGHRS and CDR2 YFSETQ. Unmatched junction bases numbered 6, after V lost 4 bases and J lost 2 bases. This CDR3 has 16 amino acids. CDR3 region: CASSAGTGFTNEKLFF. The CDR3 DNA reads as TGCGCCAGCAGCGCGGGGACAGGGTTCACTAATGAAAAACTGTTTTTT. Using reference TRBV5-1 and TRBJ1-4 for the parts outside the CDR3, the full variable domain is KAGVTQTPRYLIKTRGQQVTLSCSPISGHRSVSWYQQTPGQGLQFLFEYFSETQRNKGNFPGRFSGRQFSNSRSEMNVSTLELGDSALYLCASSAGTGFTNEKLFFGSGTQLSVL.

Comments on this clone: Other DNA sequences within the sample encode an identical CDR3. The V gene is TRBV5-1, the J gene TRBJ1-1; 10 bases are shared with TRBD1. Germline V gene sequence: CDR1 SGHRS, CDR2 YFSETQ. V shed 0 bases and J 5 bases; nucleotides not matched to a gene: 1. There are 14 residues in the CDR3. The CDR3 DNA reads TGCGCCAGCAGCTTGGCGGGACAGGGGACTGAAGCTTTCTTT. Amino acids: CASSLAGQGTEAFF.

The V gene is TRBV6-5, the J gene TRBJ2-3; D is uncertain. Deletions cut 4 bases from V and 10 bases from J, with 9 bases between. The length of the CDR3 is 11 residues. Germline V gives CDR1 MNHEY, CDR2 SVGAGI. In DNA, the CDR3 is TGTGCCAGCAGTTGGGGTTCAGCGCAGTATTTT. Protein: CASSWGSAQYF.

The chain is built from TRBV18 and TRBJ1-4, with no clear D. The CDR3 spans 14 residues. The V end lost 3 bases, the J end lost 7 bases, and 12 bases lay between the germline ends. The germline CDR1 and CDR2 sequences are KGHSH and LQKENI. The CDR3 DNA reads TGTGCCAGCTCACCGGGATTTGACGCTGAAAAACTGTTTTTT. Translated, it gives CASSPGFDAEKLFF.

To note about this clone: Other DNA sequences of this sample code for an identical CDR3. This chain connects TRBV7-8 to TRBJ1-2; D uncertain. CDR1 is SGHVS, CDR2 FQNEAQ, per germline. CDR3 length equals 13 residues. V lost 1 base and J lost 3, with 6 bases in between. CDR3 sequence reads: CASSLGADYGYTF. The CDR3 DNA reads TGTGCCAGCAGCTTAGGTGCAGACTATGGCTACACCTTC. The variable domain in full, with the rest retrieved from reference TRBV7-8 and TRBJ1-2, is GAGVSQSPRYKVAKRGQDVALRCDPISGHVSLFWYQQALGQGPEFLTYFQNEAQLDKSGLPSDRFFAERPEGSVSTLKIQRTQQEDSAVYLCASSLGADYGYTFGSGTRLTVV.

The V and J genes are TRBV19 and TRBJ1-4, with D perhaps matching TRBD1 (6 bases). V dropped 7 bases and J dropped 6 bases, with 21 bases sitting between them. The CDR3 consists of 16 residues. CDR1 and CDR2 (germline): LNHDA, SQIVND (reference sequence). The CDR3 reads CASMGGLYSTDEKLFF. The CDR3 DNA follows: TGTGCCAGTATGGGGGGGCTCTACTCAACGGATGAAAAACTGTTTTTT. The complete variable domain, with remaining parts taken from reference TRBV19 and TRBJ1-4, reads DGGITQSPKYLFRKEGQNVTLSCEQNLNHDAMYWYRQDPGQGLRLIYYSQIVNDFQKGDIAEGYSVSREKKESFPLTVTSAQKNPTAFYLCASMGGLYSTDEKLFFGSGTQLSVL.

This clone turned up a few times. The chain joins TRBV30 to TRBJ1-1; D ambiguous. The CDR3 runs to 15 residues. CDR1 is GTSNPN and CDR2 is SVGIG in the germline V gene (reference sequence). The germline V and J ends were trimmed by 1 base and 0 bases, with 12 bases remaining between them. CDR3 protein: CAWSGMARVNTEAFF. The CDR3 nucleotides read TGTGCCTGGAGTGGGATGGCAAGGGTGAACACTGAAGCTTTCTTT.